This T cell receptor beta chain stems from a study of T cell responses to AZD1222 COVID-19 vaccine. Germline V gene lookup returns CDR1 SGHDN and CDR2 FVKESK. The CDR3 extends over 15 amino acids. Deletions cut 1 base from V and 5 bases from J, with 14 bases between. Only in-frame clones appear in the TCRdb table, and some are missing; sequencing was by immunoSEQ multiplex PCR. The profile shows about 180,000 clones, 90% to 95% of them singletons. This chain joins TRBV14 and TRBJ2-5, with D possibly being TRBD1 (7 bases). Sequencing was performed on peripheral blood, taken 28 days after the second dose of the MenACWY control vaccine. The TCR originated in an adult who received the MenACWY meningococcal vaccine as a control. CDR3 nucleotide sequence: TGTGCCAGCAGCCAAGTGGCACAGGGGAGGGAGACCCAGTACTTC. Its translation is CASSQVAQGRETQYF.